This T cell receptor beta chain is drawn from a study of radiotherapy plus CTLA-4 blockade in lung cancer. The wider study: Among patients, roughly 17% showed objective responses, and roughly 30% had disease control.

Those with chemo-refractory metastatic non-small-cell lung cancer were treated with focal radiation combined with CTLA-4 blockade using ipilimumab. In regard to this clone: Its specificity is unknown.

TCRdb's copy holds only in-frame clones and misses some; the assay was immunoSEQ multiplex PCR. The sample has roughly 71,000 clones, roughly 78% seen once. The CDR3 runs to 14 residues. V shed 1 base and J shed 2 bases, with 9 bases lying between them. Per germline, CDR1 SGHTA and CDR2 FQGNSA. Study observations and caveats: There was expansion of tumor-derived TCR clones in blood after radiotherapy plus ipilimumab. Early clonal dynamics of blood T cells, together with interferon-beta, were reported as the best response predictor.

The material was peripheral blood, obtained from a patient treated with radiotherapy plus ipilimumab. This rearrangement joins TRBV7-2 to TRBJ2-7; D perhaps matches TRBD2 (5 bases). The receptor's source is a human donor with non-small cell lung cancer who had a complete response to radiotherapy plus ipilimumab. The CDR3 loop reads CASSLGTQTYEQYF. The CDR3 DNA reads TGTGCCAGCAGCTTAGGGACTCAGACCTACGAGCAGTACTTC.